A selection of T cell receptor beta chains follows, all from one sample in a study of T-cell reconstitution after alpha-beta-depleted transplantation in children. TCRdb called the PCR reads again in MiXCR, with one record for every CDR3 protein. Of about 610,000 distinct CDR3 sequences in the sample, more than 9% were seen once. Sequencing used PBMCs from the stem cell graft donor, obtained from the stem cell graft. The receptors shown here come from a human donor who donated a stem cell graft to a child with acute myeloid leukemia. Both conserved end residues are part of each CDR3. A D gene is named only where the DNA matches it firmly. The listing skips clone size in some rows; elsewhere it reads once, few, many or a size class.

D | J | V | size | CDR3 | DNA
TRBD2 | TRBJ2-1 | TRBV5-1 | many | CASSSGTRYGEQFF | TGCGCCAGCAGCTCCGGGACTAGGTACGGCGAGCAGTTCTTC
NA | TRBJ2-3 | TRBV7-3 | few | CASSDGLHRDTQYF | TGTGCCAGCAGCGACGGACTCCACCGGGATACGCAGTATTTT
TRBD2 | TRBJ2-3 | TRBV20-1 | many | CSAGVAGGPGDTQYF | TGCAGTGCTGGGGTAGCGGGAGGGCCGGGAGATACGCAGTATTTT
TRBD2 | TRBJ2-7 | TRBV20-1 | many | CSASGLAGGPRPYEQYF | TGCAGTGCTAGTGGGCTAGCGGGAGGGCCCCGCCCCTACGAGCAGTACTTC
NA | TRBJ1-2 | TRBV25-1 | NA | CASSEVGGAAYGYTF | TGTGCCAGCAGTGAGGTCGGGGGGGCGGCGTATGGCTACACCTTC
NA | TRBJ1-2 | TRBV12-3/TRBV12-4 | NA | CASSKGGYTF | TGTGCCAGCTCCAAGGGAGGCTACACCTTC
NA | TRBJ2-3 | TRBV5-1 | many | CASSLGLVPDTQYF | TGCGCCAGCAGCTTGGGACTAGTCCCAGATACGCAGTATTTT
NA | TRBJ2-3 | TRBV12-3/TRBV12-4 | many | CASSLEEDTQYF | TGTGCCAGCAGTTTGGAAGAGGATACGCAGTATTTT
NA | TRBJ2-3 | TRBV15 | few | CATSREGDWTDTQYF | TGTGCCACCAGCAGAGAGGGGGATTGGACAGATACGCAGTATTTT
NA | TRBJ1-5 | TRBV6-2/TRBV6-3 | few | CASRVQGSQPQHF | TGTGCCAGCAGAGTACAGGGAAGTCAGCCCCAGCATTTT
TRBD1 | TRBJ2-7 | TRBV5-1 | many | CASSQPPGQGNYEQYF | TGCGCCAGCAGCCAACCCCCGGGACAGGGGAACTACGAGCAGTACTTC
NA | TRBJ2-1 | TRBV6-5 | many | CASSYDRLGEQFF | TGTGCCAGCAGTTACGACAGGTTAGGTGAGCAGTTCTTC
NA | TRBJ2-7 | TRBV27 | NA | CASSTRGSSYEQYF | TGTGCCAGCAGCACTAGGGGGTCCTCCTACGAGCAGTACTTC
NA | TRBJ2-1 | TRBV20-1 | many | CSARGVAASSYNEQFF | TGCAGTGCCCGAGGTGTGGCAGCCAGCTCCTACAATGAGCAGTTCTTC
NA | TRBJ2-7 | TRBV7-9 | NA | CASSLAGSVFEQYF | TGTGCCAGCAGCTTAGCCGGTAGCGTCTTTGAGCAGTACTTC
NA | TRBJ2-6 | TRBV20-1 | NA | CSAPPPGPGANVLTF | TGCAGTGCTCCTCCCCCAGGGCCTGGGGCCAACGTCCTGACTTTC
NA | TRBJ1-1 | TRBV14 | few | CASSQTKGTEAFF | TGTGCCAGCAGCCAGACTAAAGGAACTGAAGCTTTCTTT
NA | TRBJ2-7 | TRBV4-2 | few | CASSGGVNHEQYF | TGTGCCAGCAGCGGGGGAGTGAACCACGAGCAGTACTTC
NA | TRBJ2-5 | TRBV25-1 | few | CASSEFGVQSRTQYF | TGTGCCAGCAGTGAATTCGGGGTACAGAGTCGGACCCAGTACTTC
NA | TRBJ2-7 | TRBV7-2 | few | CASSSDWLYYEQYF | TGTGCCAGCAGCTCGGACTGGTTATACTACGAGCAGTACTTC
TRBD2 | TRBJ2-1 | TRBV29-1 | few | CSVELLPSGSVSYNEQFF | TGCAGCGTTGAACTGTTGCCTAGCGGGAGCGTCTCCTACAATGAGCAGTTCTTC
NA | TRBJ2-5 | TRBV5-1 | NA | CASSFMEGGTQYF | TGCGCCAGCAGCTTCATGGAGGGCGGGACCCAGTACTTC
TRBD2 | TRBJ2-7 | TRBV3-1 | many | CASSPPGSGIYEQYF | TGTGCCAGCAGCCCACCGGGTAGCGGGATTTACGAGCAGTACTTC
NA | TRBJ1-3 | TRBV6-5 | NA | CASSYVGAGNTIYF | TGTGCCAGCAGTTACGTGGGAGCGGGAAACACCATATATTTT
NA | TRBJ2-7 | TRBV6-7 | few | CASSYPDLASGDEQYF | TGTGCCAGCAGTTACCCGGATCTAGCGTCTGGCGACGAGCAGTACTTC
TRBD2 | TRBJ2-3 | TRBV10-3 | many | CAITSSGSGDTQYF | TGTGCCATCACTTCTAGCGGGAGTGGGGATACGCAGTATTTT
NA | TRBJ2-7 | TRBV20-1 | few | CSANFKGYEQYF | TGCAGTGCTAACTTCAAGGGCTACGAGCAGTACTTC
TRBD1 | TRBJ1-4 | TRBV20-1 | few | CSARDGTAYEKLFF | TGCAGTGCTAGAGATGGGACAGCTTATGAAAAACTGTTTTTT
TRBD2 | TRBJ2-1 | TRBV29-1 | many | CSVPSPSGRMGIYNEQFF | TGCAGCGTTCCAAGTCCTAGCGGGAGGATGGGGATATACAATGAGCAGTTCTTC
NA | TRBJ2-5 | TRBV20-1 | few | CSARDSKDWQETQYF | TGCAGTGCTAGAGACTCAAAGGACTGGCAAGAGACCCAGTACTTC
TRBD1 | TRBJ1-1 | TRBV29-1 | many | CSAGQGNTEAFF | TGCAGCGCTGGACAGGGGAACACTGAAGCTTTCTTT
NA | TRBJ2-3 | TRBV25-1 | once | CASSEWVGNTDTQYF | TGTGCCAGCAGTGAATGGGTAGGAAACACAGATACGCAGTATTTT
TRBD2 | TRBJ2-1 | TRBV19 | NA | CASLPWGASGRAWDEQFF | TGTGCCAGCCTACCATGGGGGGCTAGCGGGAGGGCCTGGGATGAGCAGTTCTTC
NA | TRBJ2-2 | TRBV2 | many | CASTEQNTGELFF | TGTGCCAGCACCGAACAGAACACCGGGGAGCTGTTTTTT
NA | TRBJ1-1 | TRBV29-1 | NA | CSVEIGRVEVFF | TGCAGCGTTGAAATTGGACGGGTTGAAGTTTTCTTT
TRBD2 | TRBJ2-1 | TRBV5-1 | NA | CASILTSGSSEQFF | TGCGCCAGCATCCTGACTAGCGGGAGCAGTGAGCAGTTCTTC
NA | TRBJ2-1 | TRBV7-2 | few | CASSSIADPFYNEQFF | TGTGCCAGCAGCTCGATAGCGGACCCATTTTACAATGAGCAGTTCTTC
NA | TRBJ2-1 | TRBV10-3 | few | CAISERTDYNEQFF | TGTGCCATCAGTGAGAGGACAGACTACAATGAGCAGTTCTTC
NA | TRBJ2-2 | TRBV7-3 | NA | CASSLGSAGIYTGELFF | TGTGCCAGCAGCTTAGGATCCGCCGGGATTTACACCGGGGAGCTGTTTTTT
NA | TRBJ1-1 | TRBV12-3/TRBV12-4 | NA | CASTTDRLNTEAFF | TGTGCCAGCACTACCGACAGGCTTAACACTGAAGCTTTCTTT
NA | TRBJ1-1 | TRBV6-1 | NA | CASPAGPRRNTEAFF | TGTGCCAGCCCTGCAGGGCCCCGACGAAACACTGAAGCTTTCTTT